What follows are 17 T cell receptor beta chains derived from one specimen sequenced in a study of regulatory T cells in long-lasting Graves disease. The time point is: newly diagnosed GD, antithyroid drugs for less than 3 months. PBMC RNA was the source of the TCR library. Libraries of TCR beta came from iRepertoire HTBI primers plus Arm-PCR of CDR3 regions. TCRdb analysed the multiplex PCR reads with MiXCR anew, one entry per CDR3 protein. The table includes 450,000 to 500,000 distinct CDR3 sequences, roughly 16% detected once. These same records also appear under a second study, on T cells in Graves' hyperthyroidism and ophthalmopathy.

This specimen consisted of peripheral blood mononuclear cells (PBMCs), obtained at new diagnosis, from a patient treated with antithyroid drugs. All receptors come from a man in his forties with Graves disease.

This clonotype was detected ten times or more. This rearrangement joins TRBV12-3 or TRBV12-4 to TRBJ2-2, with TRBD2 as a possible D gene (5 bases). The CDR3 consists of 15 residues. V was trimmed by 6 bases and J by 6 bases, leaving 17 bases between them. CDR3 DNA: TGTGCCAGCAGCTTCATGAGGGCGAAGGCCGGGGAGCTGTTTTTT. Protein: CASSFMRAKAGELFF.

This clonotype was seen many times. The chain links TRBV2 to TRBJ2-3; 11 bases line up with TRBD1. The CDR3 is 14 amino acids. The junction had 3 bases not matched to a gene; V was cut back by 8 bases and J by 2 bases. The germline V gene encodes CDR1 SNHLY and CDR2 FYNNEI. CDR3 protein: CASGQGATTDTQYF. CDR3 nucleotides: TGTGCCAGCGGACAGGGGGCAACCACAGATACGCAGTATTTT.

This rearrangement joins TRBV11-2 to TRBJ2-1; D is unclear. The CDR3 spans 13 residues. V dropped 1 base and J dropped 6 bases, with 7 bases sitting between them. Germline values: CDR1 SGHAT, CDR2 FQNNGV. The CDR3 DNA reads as TGTGCCAGCAGCTTAGGAACTCTCAATGAGCAGTTCTTC. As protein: CASSLGTLNEQFF.

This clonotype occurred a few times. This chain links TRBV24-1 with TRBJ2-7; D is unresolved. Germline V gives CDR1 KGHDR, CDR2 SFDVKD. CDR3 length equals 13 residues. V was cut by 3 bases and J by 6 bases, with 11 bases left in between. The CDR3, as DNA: TGTGCCACCAGTGATAATTACCTAGGCGAGCAGTACTTC. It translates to CATSDNYLGEQYF.

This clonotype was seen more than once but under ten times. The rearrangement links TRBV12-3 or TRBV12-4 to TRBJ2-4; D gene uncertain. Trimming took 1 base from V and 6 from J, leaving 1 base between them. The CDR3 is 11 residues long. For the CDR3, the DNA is TGTGCCAGCAGTTTAGTAAACATTCAGTACTTC. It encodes CASSLVNIQYF.

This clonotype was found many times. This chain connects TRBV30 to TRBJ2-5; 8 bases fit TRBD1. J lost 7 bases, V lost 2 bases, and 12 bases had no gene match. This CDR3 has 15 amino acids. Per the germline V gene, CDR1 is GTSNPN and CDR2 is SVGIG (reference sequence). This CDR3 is CAWSRARGPVATQYF. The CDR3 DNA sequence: TGTGCCTGGAGTCGGGCCAGGGGGCCGGTAGCGACCCAGTACTTC.

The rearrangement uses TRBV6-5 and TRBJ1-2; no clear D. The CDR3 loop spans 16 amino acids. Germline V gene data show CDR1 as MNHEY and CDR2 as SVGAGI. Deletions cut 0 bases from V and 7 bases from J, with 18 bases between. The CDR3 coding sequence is TGTGCCAGCAGTTACTCGAGGTTACTCGTGAATGGTGGCTACACCTTC. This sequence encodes CASSYSRLLVNGGYTF.

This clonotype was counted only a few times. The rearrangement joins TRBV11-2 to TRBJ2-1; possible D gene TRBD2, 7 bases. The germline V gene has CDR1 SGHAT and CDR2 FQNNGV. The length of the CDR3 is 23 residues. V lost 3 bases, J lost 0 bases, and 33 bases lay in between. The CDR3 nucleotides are TGTGCCAGCAGCTTTCCCCTCTACCTAGGACTAGGGGGAGGTGTGAGCTCCTACAATGAGCAGTTCTTC. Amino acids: CASSFPLYLGLGGGVSSYNEQFF.

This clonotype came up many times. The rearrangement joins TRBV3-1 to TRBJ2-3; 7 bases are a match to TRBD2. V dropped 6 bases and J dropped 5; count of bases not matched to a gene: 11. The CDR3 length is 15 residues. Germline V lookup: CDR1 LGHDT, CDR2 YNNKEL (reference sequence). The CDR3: CASRPSGPGRDTQYF. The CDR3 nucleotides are TGTGCCAGCAGACCTAGCGGCCCCGGGAGAGATACGCAGTATTTT.

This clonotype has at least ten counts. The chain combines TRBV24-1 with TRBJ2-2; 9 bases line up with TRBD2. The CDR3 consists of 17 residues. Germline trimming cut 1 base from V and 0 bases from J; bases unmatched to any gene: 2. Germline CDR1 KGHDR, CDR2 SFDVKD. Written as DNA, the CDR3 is TGTGCCACCAGTGATTTCGCGGGAGGGCCGAACACCGGGGAGCTGTTTTTT. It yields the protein CATSDFAGGPNTGELFF.

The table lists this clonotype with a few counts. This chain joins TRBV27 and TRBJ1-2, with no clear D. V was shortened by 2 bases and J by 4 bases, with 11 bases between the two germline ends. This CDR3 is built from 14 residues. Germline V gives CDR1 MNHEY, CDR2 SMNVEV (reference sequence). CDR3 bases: TGTGCCAGCAGTTTAAGACGGGTTGGCTATGGCTACACCTTC. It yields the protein CASSLRRVGYGYTF.

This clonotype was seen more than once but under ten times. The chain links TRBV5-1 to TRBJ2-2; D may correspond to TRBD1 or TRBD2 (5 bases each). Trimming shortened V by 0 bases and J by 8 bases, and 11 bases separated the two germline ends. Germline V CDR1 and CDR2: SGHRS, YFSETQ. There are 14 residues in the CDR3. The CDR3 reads CASSLVGDEGELFF. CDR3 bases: TGCGCCAGCAGCTTGGTTGGGGACGAAGGGGAGCTGTTTTTT.

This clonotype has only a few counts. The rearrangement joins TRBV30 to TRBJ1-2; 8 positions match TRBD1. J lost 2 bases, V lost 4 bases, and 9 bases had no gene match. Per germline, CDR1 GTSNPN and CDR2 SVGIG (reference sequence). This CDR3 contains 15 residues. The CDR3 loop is CAWTNRTGRNYGYTF. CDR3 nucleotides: TGTGCCTGGACCAACCGGACAGGGCGGAACTATGGCTACACCTTC.

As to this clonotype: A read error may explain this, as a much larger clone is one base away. The CDR3 is CAWTREGYTAELFF. The CDR3 DNA is TGTGCCTGGACGAGGGAAGGGTACACCGCGGAGCTGTTTTTT. The gene calls are TRBV30 and TRBJ2-2; a weak D match, TRBD2 (5 bases). Germline V gene lookup returns CDR1 GTSNPN and CDR2 SVGIG (reference sequence). This CDR3 is 14 amino acids long. Combining the CDR3 with reference TRBV30 and TRBJ2-2 gives the whole variable domain SQTIHQWPATLVQPVGSPLSLECTVEGTSNPNLYWYRQAAGRGLQLLFYSVGIGQISSEVPQNLSASRPQDRQFILSSKKLLLSDSGFYLCAWTREGYTAELFFGEGSRLTVL.

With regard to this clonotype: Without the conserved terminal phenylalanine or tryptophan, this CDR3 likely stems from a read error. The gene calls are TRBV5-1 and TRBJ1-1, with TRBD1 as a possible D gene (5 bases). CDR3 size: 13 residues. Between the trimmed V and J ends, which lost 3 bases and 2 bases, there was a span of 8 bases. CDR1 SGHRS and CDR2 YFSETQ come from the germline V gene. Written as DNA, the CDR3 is TGCGCCAGCAGCTCACAGGTCAACACTGAAGCTTTCTCT. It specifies CASSSQVNTEAFS.

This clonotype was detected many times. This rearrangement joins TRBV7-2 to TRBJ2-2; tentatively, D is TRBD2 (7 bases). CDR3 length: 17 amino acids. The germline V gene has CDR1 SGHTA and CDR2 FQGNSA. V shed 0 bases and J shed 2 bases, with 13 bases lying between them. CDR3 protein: CASSLAWGGPNTGELFF. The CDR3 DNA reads TGTGCCAGCAGCTTAGCCTGGGGGGGGCCCAACACCGGGGAGCTGTTTTTT. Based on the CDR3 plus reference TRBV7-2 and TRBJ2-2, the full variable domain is GAGVSQSPSNKVTEKGKDVELRCDPISGHTALYWYRQSLGQGLEFLIYFQGNSAPDKSGLPSDRFSAERTGGSVSTLTIQRTQQEDSAVYLCASSLAWGGPNTGELFFGEGSRLTVL.

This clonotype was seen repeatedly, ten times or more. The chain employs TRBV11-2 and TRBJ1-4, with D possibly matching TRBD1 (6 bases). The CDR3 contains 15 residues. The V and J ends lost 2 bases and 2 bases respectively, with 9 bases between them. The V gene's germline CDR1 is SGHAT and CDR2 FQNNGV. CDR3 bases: TGTGCCAGCAGCTTATCGAGGGGGACTAATGAAAAACTGTTTTTT. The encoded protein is CASSLSRGTNEKLFF.